The T cell receptor (beta chain) described here comes from a study of blood T cell repertoires in COVID-19. Study overall: T cells, B-cell-depleted T cells, or PBMCs provided the cDNA or gDNA that served as material.

CDR3 size: 16 residues. Germline V gene data show CDR1 as SGHNT and CDR2 as YYREEE (reference sequence). Between the trimmed V and J ends, which lost 3 bases and 1 base, there was a span of 14 bases. In the authors' methods: Reference gene primer amplification yielded estimated nucleated cell counts. Clones were sequenced by immunoSEQ multiplex PCR, and TCRdb holds only the in-frame ones, with some missing. The V and J calls and clone size come from that table; D and trimming were worked out from the DNA. The sample lists 95,000 to 100,000 clones, about 80% occurring once. The TCR sequence derives from a human donor in a cohort sampled during active COVID-19. Sequenced: peripheral blood. The gene calls are TRBV5-4 and TRBJ2-1; possibly TRBD1 for D (6 bases). CDR3 nucleotide sequence: TGTGCCAGCAGCTCGGGACATTTTCGGTCCTACAATGAGCAGTTCTTC. Its translation is CASSSGHFRSYNEQFF.